This entry is about one T cell receptor beta chain. As yet, its antigen is unknown. This sample is drawn from a study of vaccination and CD4 T cells after COVID-19. The time point was: late sampling 161 to 241 days after vaccination in three convalescent patients. Treatment noted: approximately 10-day PBMC culture with coronavirus spike peptide pools or control peptides (ViraFEST assay). With 1 base removed from V and 3 bases from J, the gap between germline ends came to 11 bases. There are 15 residues in the CDR3. CDR1 is SEHNR, CDR2 FQNEAQ, per germline (reference sequence). With the Oncomine TCR Beta short-read assay, DNA from cultured CD4+ T cells was sequenced. TCRdb processed the PCR reads anew with MiXCR; each CDR3 protein has one entry. Among about 20,000 distinct CDR3 sequences listed, about 45% were seen once.

The chain is built from TRBV7-9 and TRBJ2-3; D is unclear. This specimen was CD4+ T cells from blood, cultured in vitro, taken about 7 months after SARS-CoV-2 vaccination. The sequence was collected from a human donor who had recovered from COVID-19. In DNA form, the CDR3 reads TGTGCCAGCAGCTTAGGCGGCTATCCAACAGATACGCAGTATTTT. Amino acids: CASSLGGYPTDTQYF.